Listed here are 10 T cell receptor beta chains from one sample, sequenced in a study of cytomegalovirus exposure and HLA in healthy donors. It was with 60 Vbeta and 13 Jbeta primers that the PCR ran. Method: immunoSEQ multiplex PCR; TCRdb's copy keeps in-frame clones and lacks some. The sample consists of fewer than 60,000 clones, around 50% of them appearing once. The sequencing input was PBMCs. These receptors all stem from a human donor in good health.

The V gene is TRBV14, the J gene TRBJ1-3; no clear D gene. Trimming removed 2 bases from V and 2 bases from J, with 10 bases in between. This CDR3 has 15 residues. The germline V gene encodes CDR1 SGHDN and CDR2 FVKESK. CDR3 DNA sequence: TGTGCCAGCAGCCAACGCCAGGTACCTGGAAACACCATATATTTT. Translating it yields CASSQRQVPGNTIYF.

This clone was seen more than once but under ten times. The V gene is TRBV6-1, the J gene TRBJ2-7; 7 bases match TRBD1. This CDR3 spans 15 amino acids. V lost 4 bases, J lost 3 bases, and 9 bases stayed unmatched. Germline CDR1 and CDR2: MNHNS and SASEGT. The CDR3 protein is CASSAANRGFYEQYF. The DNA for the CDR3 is TGTGCCAGCAGTGCAGCCAACAGGGGATTCTACGAGCAGTACTTC.

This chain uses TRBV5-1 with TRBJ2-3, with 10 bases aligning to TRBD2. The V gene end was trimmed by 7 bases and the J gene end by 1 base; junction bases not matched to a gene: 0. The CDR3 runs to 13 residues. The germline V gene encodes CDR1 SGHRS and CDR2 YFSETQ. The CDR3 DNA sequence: TGCGCCAGCGGGACTAGCGGCACAGATACGCAGTATTTT. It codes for CASGTSGTDTQYF.

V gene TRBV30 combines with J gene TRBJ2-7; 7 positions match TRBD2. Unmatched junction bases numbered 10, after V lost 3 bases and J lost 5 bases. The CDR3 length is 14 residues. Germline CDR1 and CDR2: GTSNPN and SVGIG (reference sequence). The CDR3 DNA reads TGTGCCTGGAGGGGGCCGGGGAGGGCCAACGAGCAGTACTTC. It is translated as CAWRGPGRANEQYF.

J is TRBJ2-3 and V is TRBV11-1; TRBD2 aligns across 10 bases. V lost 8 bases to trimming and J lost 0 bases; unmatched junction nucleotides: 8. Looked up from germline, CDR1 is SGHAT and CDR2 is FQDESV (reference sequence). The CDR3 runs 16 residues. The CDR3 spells CASSKAGGLSTDTQYF. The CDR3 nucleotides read TGTGCCAGCTCGAAAGCGGGGGGGCTCAGCACAGATACGCAGTATTTT.

The CDR3, as DNA: TGTGCCAGCAGTTACTCTAGACAGGGGGCTGAAGCTTTCTTT. Encoded protein: CASSYSRQGAEAFF. J is TRBJ1-1 and V is TRBV6-5; 9 nucleotides agree with TRBD1. The V gene's germline CDR1 is MNHEY and CDR2 SVGAGI. CDR3 size: 14 residues. Trimming removed 0 bases from V and 6 bases from J; junction bases left unmatched: 2.

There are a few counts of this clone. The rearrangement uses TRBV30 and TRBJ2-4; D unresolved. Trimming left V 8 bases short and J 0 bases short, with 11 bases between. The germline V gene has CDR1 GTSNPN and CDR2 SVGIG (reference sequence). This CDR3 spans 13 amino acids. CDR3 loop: CAGLGLAKNIQYF. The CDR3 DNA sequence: TGTGCCGGATTGGGCCTAGCCAAAAACATTCAGTACTTC. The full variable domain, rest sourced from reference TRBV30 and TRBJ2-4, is SQTIHQWPATLVQPVGSPLSLECTVEGTSNPNLYWYRQAAGRGLQLLFYSVGIGQISSEVPQNLSASRPQDRQFILSSKKLLLSDSGFYLCAGLGLAKNIQYFGAGTRLSVL.

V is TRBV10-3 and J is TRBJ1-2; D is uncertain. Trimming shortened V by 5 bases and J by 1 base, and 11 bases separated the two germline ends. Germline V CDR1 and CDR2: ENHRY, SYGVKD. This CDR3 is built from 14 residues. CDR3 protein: CAISQAGYNYGYTF. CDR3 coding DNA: TGTGCCATCAGTCAGGCTGGTTATAACTATGGCTACACCTTC.

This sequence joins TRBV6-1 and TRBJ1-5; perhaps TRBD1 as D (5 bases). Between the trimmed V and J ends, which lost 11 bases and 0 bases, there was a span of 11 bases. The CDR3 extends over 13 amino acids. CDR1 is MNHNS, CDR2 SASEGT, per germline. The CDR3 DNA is TGTGCCGCGGGGCAGCCTAGCAATCAGCCCCAGCATTTT. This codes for CAAGQPSNQPQHF.

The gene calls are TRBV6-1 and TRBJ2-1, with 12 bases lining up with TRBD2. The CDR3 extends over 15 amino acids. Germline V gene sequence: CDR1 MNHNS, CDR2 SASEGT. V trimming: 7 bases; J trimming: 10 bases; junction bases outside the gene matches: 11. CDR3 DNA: TGTGCCAGCATCTCGGGACTAGCGGGCCGGTTGGAGCAGTTCTTC. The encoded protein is CASISGLAGRLEQFF.